This TCR beta chain came from a study of cytomegalovirus exposure and HLA in healthy donors. Study-wide results and caveats: Prior analysis indicated that the majority of TCR beta V segments exhibited productivity approximately 87% or approximately 30% of the time.

Healthy bone marrow donors made up the donor group. A word on this clone: Its cognate antigen is unknown.

The PCR had 60 Vbeta and 13 Jbeta primers. Sequencing was performed with immunoSEQ multiplex PCR; in TCRdb, only in-frame clones are kept and a portion is missing. There are about 180,000 clones in the sample; roughly 82% occur only once, and 1% to 1.5% lies in the top ten. The CDR3 is 14 amino acids. Trimming removed 7 bases at V and 1 base at J, with 13 bases between. Germline lookup yields CDR1 MNHEY and CDR2 SVGAGI. The sample comprised PBMCs. This TCR came from a girl aged 2 to 10 in good health and CMV-seropositive. This rearrangement joins TRBV6-5 to TRBJ1-2; D is possibly TRBD1 (6 bases). DNA for the CDR3: TGTGCCAGCACGAGGGTCAGGGGTAACTATGGCTACACCTTC. Translated: CASTRVRGNYGYTF.